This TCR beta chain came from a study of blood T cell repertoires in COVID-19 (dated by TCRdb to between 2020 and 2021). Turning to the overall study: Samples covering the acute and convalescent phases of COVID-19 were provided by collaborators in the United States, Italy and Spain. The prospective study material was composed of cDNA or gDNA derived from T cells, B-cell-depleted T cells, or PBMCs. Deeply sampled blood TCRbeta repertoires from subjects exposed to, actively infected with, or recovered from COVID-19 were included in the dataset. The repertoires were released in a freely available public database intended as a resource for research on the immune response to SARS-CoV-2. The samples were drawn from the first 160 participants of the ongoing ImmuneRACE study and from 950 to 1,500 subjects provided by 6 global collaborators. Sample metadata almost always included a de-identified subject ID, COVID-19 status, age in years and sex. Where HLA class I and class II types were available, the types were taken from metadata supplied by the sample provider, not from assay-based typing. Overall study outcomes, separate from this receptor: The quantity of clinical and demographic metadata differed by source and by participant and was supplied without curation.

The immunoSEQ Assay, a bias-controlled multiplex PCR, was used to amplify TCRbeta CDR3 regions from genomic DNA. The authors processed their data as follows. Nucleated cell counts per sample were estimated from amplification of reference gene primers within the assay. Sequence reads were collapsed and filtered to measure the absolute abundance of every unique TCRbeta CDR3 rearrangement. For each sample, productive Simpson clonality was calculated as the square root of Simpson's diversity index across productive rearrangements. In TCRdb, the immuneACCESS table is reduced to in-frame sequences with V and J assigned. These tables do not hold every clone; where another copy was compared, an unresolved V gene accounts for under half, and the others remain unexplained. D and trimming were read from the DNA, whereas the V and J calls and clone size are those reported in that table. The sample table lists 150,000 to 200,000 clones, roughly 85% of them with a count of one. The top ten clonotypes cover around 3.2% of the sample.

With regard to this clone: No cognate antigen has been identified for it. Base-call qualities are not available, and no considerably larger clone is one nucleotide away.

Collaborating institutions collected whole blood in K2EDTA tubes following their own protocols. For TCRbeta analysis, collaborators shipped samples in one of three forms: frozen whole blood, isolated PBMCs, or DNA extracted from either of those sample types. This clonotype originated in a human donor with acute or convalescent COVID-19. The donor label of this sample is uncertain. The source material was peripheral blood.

The CDR3 corresponds to CATSDPGLAGGNEQFF. Here is the DNA: TGTGCCACCAGTGACCCGGGACTAGCGGGGGGCAATGAGCAGTTCTTC. The rearrangement combines TRBV24-1 with TRBJ2-1; a stretch of 15 junction bases matches TRBD2. Taken from the germline V gene, the CDR1 and CDR2 loops are KGHDR and SFDVKD. V is trimmed back by 4 bases and J by 6 bases, and the junction contains 3 bases that no gene match accounts for. From its cysteine to its phenylalanine, the CDR3 spans 16 amino acids. Just the 48-base CDR3 DNA is kept, in frame starting at base 1.